Listed here are 11 T cell receptor beta chains from one sample, sequenced in a study of spatial heterogeneity in lung cancer (dated by TCRdb to about 2019). The paper as a whole reports these results and caveats: The number of expanded intratumoral alpha and beta TCRs correlated with the tumor nonsynonymous mutation count.

Library prep was done by 5' RACE. Instrument used: NextSeq 500. TCRdb trimmed the raw reads at Q25, called clones with MiXCR and kept productive beta chains. CDR3 protein sequences are deduplicated, and each keeps its most common genes and DNA. A total of 20,000 to 30,000 distinct CDR3 sequences appear in this sample, just under 9% of them only once. Around 7.7% of the sample is taken by the ten largest. Antigens for these TCRs are unknown. What the time point label conveys for this sample: sample taken at primary tumor resection. The material was lung tumor tissue, obtained at surgery. Receptor source: a male donor with early-stage non-small cell lung cancer.

This clonotype showed up many times. CDR3 region: CASSSGSGRTHEQFF. As DNA, the CDR3 is TGTGCCAGCAGTTCGGGAAGCGGGAGAACCCATGAGCAGTTCTTC. This chain uses TRBV12-3 or TRBV12-4 with TRBJ2-1; TRBD2 matches at 8 bases. The CDR3 contains 15 residues. V lost 4 bases and J lost 8; bases outside the gene matches: 10.

The chain combines TRBV18 with TRBJ1-4; 10 bases are shared with TRBD1. Looked up from germline, CDR1 is KGHSH and CDR2 is LQKENI. The CDR3 contains 13 residues. V dropped 8 bases and J dropped 7; count of bases not matched to a gene: 4. CDR3 in amino acids: CASLRDRGEKLFF. CDR3 nucleotide sequence: TGTGCCAGCCTCCGGGACAGGGGTGAAAAACTGTTTTTT.

This clonotype was recorded at least ten times. This sequence joins TRBV9 and TRBJ2-5; no definite D call. The CDR3 loop spans 15 amino acids. V dropped 0 bases and J dropped 1 base, with 10 bases sitting between them. Germline V gives CDR1 SGDLS, CDR2 YYNGEE. This CDR3 reads CASSVDGRPQETQYF. CDR3 DNA: TGTGCCAGCAGCGTAGATGGACGGCCCCAAGAGACCCAGTACTTC. Combining the CDR3 with reference TRBV9 and TRBJ2-5 gives the whole variable domain DSGVTQTPKHLITATGQRVTLRCSPRSGDLSVYWYQQSLDQGLQFLIQYYNGEERAKGNILERFSAQQFPDLHSELNLSSLELGDSALYFCASSVDGRPQETQYFGPGTRLLVL.

This clonotype was picked up many times. The CDR3 coding sequence is TGTGCCAGCAGCTTAGGAGGGGCGCGGGGAGCTTTCTTT. Encoded protein: CASSLGGARGAFF. The V call is TRBV11-2, the J call TRBJ1-1; perhaps TRBD1 as D (5 bases). Germline lookup yields CDR1 SGHAT and CDR2 FQNNGV. This CDR3 has 13 amino acids. Between the trimmed V and J ends, which lost 1 base and 10 bases, there was a span of 13 bases. The entire variable domain, with the rest obtained from reference TRBV11-2 and TRBJ1-1, is as follows: EAGVAQSPRYKIIEKRQSVAFWCNPISGHATLYWYQQILGQGPKLLIQFQNNGVVDDSQLPKDRFSAERLKGVDSTLKIQPAKLEDSAVYLCASSLGGARGAFFGQGTRLTVV.

By share of the sample, this clonotype is medium-sized. This chain uses TRBV4-2 with TRBJ2-3, with a tentative D call TRBD1 (8 bases). Germline CDR1 LGHNA, CDR2 YNFKEQ. V was trimmed by 4 bases and J by 4 bases, leaving 15 bases between them. The CDR3 sequence is 15 residues long. CDR3 DNA: TGTGCCAGCAGCCGGGGGGGACAGGCGGCAGATACGCAGTATTTT. Its protein product is CASSRGGQAADTQYF.

This clonotype showed up many times. The chain uses TRBV7-2 and TRBJ1-1, with 9 bases identical to TRBD1. CDR1 is SGHTA, CDR2 FQGNSA, per germline. The CDR3 sequence is 16 residues long. J was trimmed by 4 bases and V by 3 bases; bases with no gene match: 9. The CDR3 DNA is TGTGCCAGCAGCTTGACCGCCGGGACAGGGTCCACTGAAGCTTTCTTT. This gives the protein CASSLTAGTGSTEAFF.

The sample holds many counts of this clonotype. The chain couples TRBV12-3 or TRBV12-4 to TRBJ2-7, with unresolved D. This CDR3 is 13 amino acids long. V shed 5 bases and J shed 5 bases, with 13 bases lying between them. In nucleotides, the CDR3 is TGTGCCAGCAGTAATTTAGCCGCGCACGAGCAGTACTTC. Amino acid sequence: CASSNLAAHEQYF.

This clonotype occurred many times. V usage is TRBV29-1 and J usage is TRBJ1-1; TRBD1 matches at 7 bases. The CDR3 is 13 amino acids. The junction had 7 bases not matched to a gene; V was cut back by 5 bases and J by 4 bases. CDR1 is SQVTM and CDR2 is ANQGSEA in the germline V gene. CDR3 in DNA: TGCAGCGTTACAGGGGCGGGGGGCACTGAAGCTTTCTTT. Amino acid sequence: CSVTGAGGTEAFF.

Many counts were recorded for this clonotype. The CDR3 spells CASSLPQQGSGEPQHF. The CDR3 coding sequence is TGTGCCAGCAGTCTCCCCCAGCAGGGGAGCGGGGAGCCCCAGCATTTT. This chain joins TRBV28 and TRBJ1-5; tentative D call: TRBD1 (6 bases). Deletions cut 5 bases from V and 8 bases from J, with 22 bases between. CDR1 is MDHEN, CDR2 SYDVKM, per germline. The length of the CDR3 is 16 residues.

The chain links TRBV6-1 to TRBJ1-2; D gene uncertain. The CDR3 contains 12 residues. From germline, CDR1 is MNHNS and CDR2 SASEGT. Trimming left V 2 bases short and J 4 bases short, with 5 bases between. The CDR3 bases are TGTGCCAGCAGTGAACAGACCTATGGCTACACCTTC. It specifies CASSEQTYGYTF.

This clonotype was recorded at least ten times. The CDR3 protein is CASRQGDTGELFF. CDR3 bases: TGTGCCAGCCGTCAGGGAGACACCGGGGAGCTGTTTTTT. The J gene is TRBJ2-2, the V gene TRBV2; TRBD1 or TRBD2 may be the D gene (5 bases each). This CDR3 contains 13 residues. Germline V gives CDR1 SNHLY, CDR2 FYNNEI. V lost 8 bases and J lost 3, with 10 bases in between.